This T cell receptor (beta chain) was sequenced for a study of blood T cell repertoires in COVID-19. Study overall: Italy, Spain and the United States were the sources of the convalescent and acute COVID-19 samples. T cells, B-cell-depleted T cells, or PBMCs supplied cDNA or gDNA.

Measured with immunoSEQ multiplex PCR; TCRdb has only the in-frame clones, and not every one. The repertoire holds about 80,000 clones, with about 83% as singletons. The V gene end was trimmed by 1 base and the J gene end by 6 bases; junction bases not matched to a gene: 6. CDR1 and CDR2 (germline): LNHDA, SQIVND (reference sequence). The CDR3 is made up of 16 amino acids. The chain is built from TRBV19 and TRBJ2-7; 13 bases match TRBD2. The sequence was collected from a woman of 80 years or more with active or convalescent COVID-19. Sequencing was performed on peripheral blood. CDR3 amino acids: CASSIGRLAGGTEQYF. The CDR3 DNA sequence: TGTGCCAGTAGTATAGGACGACTAGCGGGAGGTACCGAGCAGTACTTC.